Presented here are 30 T cell receptor beta chains from one specimen sequenced in a study of spatial heterogeneity in lung cancer. Sample time point: sample taken at primary tumor resection. MiXCR, applied by TCRdb to the 5' RACE reads, yields one record per CDR3 protein. The sample holds 75,000 or so distinct CDR3 sequences; around 7.3% are singletons and the top ten take about 6.8%. Sequenced here: PBMCs, sampled at surgery. The receptors come from a male donor with early-stage non-small cell lung cancer.

This clonotype was counted ten times or more. The chain recombines TRBV27 with TRBJ1-1; D unresolved. The germline V and J ends were trimmed by 1 base and 4 bases, with 7 bases remaining between them. Germline values: CDR1 MNHEY, CDR2 SMNVEV (reference sequence). This CDR3 spans 13 amino acids. The CDR3 nucleotides are TGTGCCAGCAGTTTATTGGGGTTCACTGAAGCTTTCTTT. It is translated as CASSLLGFTEAFF.

For this clonotype: A much larger clone lies a single base off, so this may be a read error. No DNA is shown, since the ends of the CDR3 on it are uncertain; the CDR3 is the one TCRdb lists. The rearrangement joins TRBV7-9 to TRBJ2-3. The CDR3 numbers 16 amino acids, ends counted. The V gene's germline CDR1 is SEHNR and CDR2 FQNEAQ (reference sequence). The CDR3 sequence is CASSLEVAGGTDTQCF.

This clonotype was found many times. The chain links TRBV3-1 to TRBJ1-1; 8 nucleotides agree with TRBD1. The CDR3 contains 13 residues. CDR1 LGHDT and CDR2 YNNKEL come from the germline V gene (reference sequence). The junction had 7 bases not matched to a gene; V was cut back by 8 bases and J by 5 bases. The CDR3 DNA sequence: TGTGCCAGCGTCGGACAGGGCGGGACTGAAGCTTTCTTT. It is translated as CASVGQGGTEAFF.

This clonotype was picked up a small number of times. V usage is TRBV7-2 and J usage is TRBJ2-1; 9 positions agree with TRBD2. The CDR3 is 15 amino acids. The V gene end was trimmed by 7 bases and the J gene end by 7 bases; junction bases not matched to a gene: 11. Looked up from germline, CDR1 is SGHTA and CDR2 is FQGNSA. CDR3 sequence: CASTTSGLTRNEQFF. In DNA form, the CDR3 reads TGTGCCAGCACAACTAGCGGGTTGACCCGTAATGAGCAGTTCTTC.

This clonotype has a handful of counts. This chain connects TRBV12-3 or TRBV12-4 to TRBJ2-1; D is undetermined. CDR3 length: 12 amino acids. V was pared by 0 bases and J by 10 bases, with 7 bases between. CDR3 in DNA: TGTGCCAGCAGTTTAGCTCTCCAAGAGCAGTTCTTC. Translation gives CASSLALQEQFF.

This clonotype was counted at least ten times. The CDR3 DNA sequence: TGTGCCAGCAGTTACTCGCGGCGGGAGCACGAGCAGTACTTC. Translated: CASSYSRREHEQYF. The V call is TRBV6-6, the J call TRBJ2-7; 7 bases line up with TRBD2. The CDR3 covers 14 residues. J lost 5 bases, V lost 0 bases, and 4 bases had no gene match. The germline CDR1 and CDR2 sequences are MNHNY and SVGAGI (reference sequence).

This clonotype was seen more than once but under ten times. The rearrangement joins TRBV6-4 to TRBJ1-2, with a weak D call TRBD1 (5 bases). In germline, CDR1 is MRHNA, CDR2 SNTAGT. This CDR3 is 11 amino acids long. Trimming cost V 6 bases and J 7 bases, with 9 bases left between them. CDR3 in amino acids: CASRGVTGYTF. The DNA for the CDR3 is TGTGCCAGCAGAGGGGTGACTGGCTACACCTTC.

This clonotype was recorded a few times. The chain uses TRBV6-5 and TRBJ2-1, with TRBD1 identical over 7 bases. V shed 1 base and J 9 bases; nucleotides not matched to a gene: 15. Germline CDR1 is MNHEY and CDR2 is SVGAGI. The CDR3 extends over 17 amino acids. The CDR3 loop is CASSYLGTAGAFGEQFF. The CDR3 nucleotides are TGTGCCAGCAGTTACTTGGGGACAGCCGGGGCATTCGGTGAGCAGTTCTTC.

At least ten counts were recorded for this clonotype. The chain couples TRBV11-2 to TRBJ1-4; possible D gene TRBD1, 5 bases. The germline V gene encodes CDR1 SGHAT and CDR2 FQNNGV. V dropped 5 bases and J dropped 7 bases, with 14 bases sitting between them. The CDR3 is 14 residues long. CDR3 nucleotides: TGTGCCAGCAGCCCGGGACGGGGGGGTGAAAAACTGTTTTTT. Translation: CASSPGRGGEKLFF.

This clonotype came up many times. V is TRBV6-5 and J is TRBJ2-7; D unclear. The V end lost 8 bases, the J end lost 6 bases, and 17 bases lay between the germline ends. CDR3 length: 13 residues. Germline CDR1 reads MNHEY; CDR2 reads SVGAGI. Here the CDR3 DNA reads TGTGCCAGCTCGTCTCCAGGAATAAGCGAGCAGTACTTC. Translation gives CASSSPGISEQYF.

This clonotype was seen ten or more times. The chain combines TRBV9 with TRBJ2-3; TRBD1 agrees at 9 bases. The germline CDR1 and CDR2 sequences are SGDLS and YYNGEE. This CDR3 contains 16 residues. V was clipped by 0 bases and J by 6 bases; unmatched bases: 8. For the CDR3, the DNA is TGTGCCAGCAGCGTAGCACCACAGGGGGCAGCGGATACGCAGTATTTT. The encoded protein is CASSVAPQGAADTQYF.

This chain links TRBV20-1 with TRBJ1-1; D is perhaps TRBD1 (5 bases). Germline assignment: CDR1 DFQATT and CDR2 SNEGSKA (reference sequence). V was clipped by 1 base and J by 13 bases, with 13 bases between them. CDR3 length: 11 amino acids. This chain's CDR3 is CSARVPRGVFF. The CDR3 DNA reads TGCAGTGCTAGAGTTCCGAGGGGTGTTTTCTTT.

This clonotype was picked up one time. This rearrangement joins TRBV6-5 to TRBJ2-3; possible D gene TRBD2, 6 bases. Trimming shortened V by 2 bases and J by 3 bases, and 15 bases separated the two germline ends. Germline CDR1 and CDR2: MNHEY and SVGAGI. CDR3 size: 16 residues. CDR3 in amino acids: CASSYNPTGRTDTQYF. DNA of the CDR3: TGTGCCAGCAGTTACAATCCAACGGGGAGGACAGATACGCAGTATTTT.

This clonotype was counted at least ten times. The V gene is TRBV11-3, the J gene TRBJ2-1, with a tentative D call TRBD2 (6 bases). With 5 bases removed from V and 0 bases from J, the gap between germline ends came to 8 bases. Germline CDR1 SGHNT, CDR2 YENEEA. The CDR3 length is 14 residues. The CDR3 loop is CASSRDFSYNEQFF. CDR3 nucleotide sequence: TGTGCCAGCAGCAGGGACTTCTCCTACAATGAGCAGTTCTTC.

This clonotype was seen repeatedly, ten times or more. The gene calls are TRBV20-1 and TRBJ2-2; 7 bases line up with TRBD1. The V and J ends lost 1 base and 4 bases, in that order; junction bases with no gene match: 9. This CDR3 has 16 amino acids. Germline lookup yields CDR1 DFQATT and CDR2 SNEGSKA (reference sequence). The CDR3 loop is CSARATGATSTGELFF. The CDR3 DNA reads as TGCAGTGCTAGAGCTACAGGGGCGACCAGCACCGGGGAGCTGTTTTTT.

There are many counts of this clonotype. The V and J genes are TRBV18 and TRBJ2-4; unclear D gene. The CDR3 contains 14 residues. The germline V and J ends were trimmed by 3 bases and 2 bases, with 8 bases remaining between them. Germline CDR1 and CDR2: KGHSH and LQKENI. In DNA form, the CDR3 reads TGTGCCAGCTCACCCGGGCAAACCAAAAACATTCAGTACTTC. Its translation is CASSPGQTKNIQYF.

This clonotype was seen repeatedly, ten times or more. The chain links TRBV3-1 to TRBJ2-5; D uncertain. This CDR3 spans 11 amino acids. The V gene lost 1 base and the J gene lost 4 bases, with 1 base spanning the gap. In germline, CDR1 is LGHDT, CDR2 YNNKEL (reference sequence). The CDR3: CASSQAETQYF. The CDR3 bases are TGTGCCAGCAGCCAAGCAGAGACCCAGTACTTC.

This sequence joins TRBV3-1 and TRBJ1-3; TRBD1 matches 7 bases. Germline-derived CDR1 and CDR2 are LGHDT and YNNKEL (reference sequence). J lost 0 bases, V lost 0 bases, and 5 bases had no gene match. The CDR3 is 17 residues long. CDR3 amino acids: CASSQETGLISGNTIYF. The CDR3 nucleotides are TGTGCCAGCAGCCAAGAGACAGGGCTAATCTCTGGAAACACCATATATTTT.

This clonotype was picked up many times. The chain combines TRBV29-1 with TRBJ2-7; the D gene is possibly TRBD2 (5 bases). Per germline, CDR1 SQVTM and CDR2 ANQGSEA. The CDR3 sequence is 11 residues long. The V end lost 4 bases, the J end lost 7 bases, and 11 bases lay between the germline ends. In nucleotides, the CDR3 is TGCAGCGTTGCATCGACTAAAGAGCAGTACTTC. Its protein product is CSVASTKEQYF.

There are many counts of this clonotype. This sequence joins TRBV10-3 and TRBJ2-5; possibly TRBD1 or TRBD2 for D (6 bases each). CDR1 is ENHRY, CDR2 SYGVKD, per germline. V shed 8 bases and J shed 4 bases, with 8 bases lying between them. The CDR3 runs to 11 residues. The CDR3 DNA follows: TGTGCCATCGGAGGGGGAGAGACCCAGTACTTC. Its translation is CAIGGGETQYF.

This clonotype was seen a handful of times. This chain joins TRBV6-2 or TRBV6-3 and TRBJ2-7; the D is unclear. The CDR3 covers 12 residues. The germline V and J ends were trimmed by 4 bases and 4 bases, with 8 bases remaining between them. The V gene's germline CDR1 is MNHEY and CDR2 SVGEGT. CDR3 nucleotides: TGTGCCAGCAGTTCTGTGGGTTACGAGCAGTACTTC. Its translation is CASSSVGYEQYF.

This clonotype has more than one count but fewer than ten. The genes are TRBV20-1 and TRBJ2-1; perhaps D is TRBD1 or TRBD2 (5 bases each). Per germline, CDR1 DFQATT and CDR2 SNEGSKA (reference sequence). The CDR3 totals 13 residues. The V end lost 5 bases, the J end lost 8 bases, and 16 bases lay between the germline ends. Here the CDR3 DNA reads TGCAGTGCTGTCAAAGGGGAGATGGATGAGCAGTTCTTC. Residues: CSAVKGEMDEQFF.

This clonotype showed up many times. J is TRBJ2-7 and V is TRBV20-1; 8 nucleotides line up with TRBD2. Germline trimming cut 2 bases from V and 1 base from J; bases unmatched to any gene: 13. Germline CDR1 is DFQATT and CDR2 is SNEGSKA (reference sequence). The CDR3 totals 17 residues. CDR3 amino acids: CSARPKLAELRSYEQYF. CDR3 DNA: TGCAGTGCTAGACCCAAACTAGCGGAGTTAAGGTCCTACGAGCAGTACTTC.

This clonotype was detected many times. This chain connects TRBV7-2 to TRBJ2-2, with D perhaps matching TRBD1 or TRBD2 (5 bases each). The V and J ends lost 2 bases and 2 bases respectively, with 9 bases between them. Germline-derived CDR1 and CDR2 are SGHTA and FQGNSA. CDR3 size: 15 residues. CDR3 in amino acids: CASSLRGVNTGELFF. CDR3 in DNA: TGTGCCAGCAGCTTAAGAGGGGTTAACACCGGGGAGCTGTTTTTT.

V usage is TRBV24-1 and J usage is TRBJ1-5; unclear D gene. The CDR3 totals 12 residues. CDR1 is KGHDR and CDR2 is SFDVKD in the germline V gene. Trimming cost V 7 bases and J 6 bases, with 9 bases left between them. The CDR3 nucleotides are TGTGCCACCAGCCCGGTGGTTCAGCCCCAGCATTTT. The encoded protein is CATSPVVQPQHF.

This clonotype has only a few counts. The CDR3 sequence: CASSLGLSNSPLHF. The CDR3 region has the DNA TGTGCCAGCAGCCTAGGGTTGAGTAATTCACCCCTCCACTTT. This chain connects TRBV27 to TRBJ1-6; no clear D. Per germline, CDR1 MNHEY and CDR2 SMNVEV (reference sequence). The CDR3 has 14 residues. Trimming took off 6 bases at V and 6 bases at J, with 12 bases between the two ends.

This clonotype was seen at least ten times. This chain uses TRBV14 with TRBJ2-2; D remains unclear. Germline values: CDR1 SGHDN, CDR2 FVKESK. This CDR3 has 16 residues. The V gene lost 4 bases and the J gene lost 2 bases, with 14 bases spanning the gap. CDR3 in DNA: TGTGCCAGCAGCCGGCTGTTACAGTTTAACACCGGGGAGCTGTTTTTT. This translates into CASSRLLQFNTGELFF.

A few counts support this clonotype. This chain links TRBV24-1 with TRBJ2-3; D possibly corresponds to TRBD1 (6 bases). V was clipped by 0 bases and J by 6 bases, with 15 bases between them. The CDR3 extends over 16 amino acids. Per the germline V gene, CDR1 is KGHDR and CDR2 is SFDVKD. CDR3 amino acids: CATSDLDPGDRDTQYF. The CDR3, as DNA: TGTGCCACCAGTGATTTGGATCCAGGGGATAGGGATACGCAGTATTTT.

The V and J genes are TRBV21-1 and TRBJ2-7. TRBV21-1 is shown as a pseudogene. The CDR3 runs to 12 residues. CDR3 sequence: CASSKGSYEQYF. CDR3 bases: TGTGCCAGCAGCAAAGGTTCCTACGAGCAGTACTTC.

The table lists this clonotype with a few counts. This chain joins TRBV19 and TRBJ1-5; 7 bases are a match to TRBD1. With V trimmed by 7 bases and J by 5 bases, 11 bases remained unmatched. The germline CDR1 and CDR2 sequences are LNHDA and SQIVND (reference sequence). This CDR3 comprises 15 residues. CDR3 in amino acids: CASKRSGGFDQPQHF. The CDR3 nucleotides are TGTGCCAGTAAAAGATCAGGGGGGTTTGATCAGCCCCAGCATTTT.